These T cell receptor beta chains were read from a single sample in a study of identical twins. TCRdb reanalysed the 5' RACE reads using MiXCR and keeps one entry per CDR3 protein. The profile shows 200,000 to 250,000 distinct CDR3 sequences, roughly 12% of them singletons. These data were likewise used in another study, on yellow fever vaccine responses in identical twins.

Sequencing was carried out using memory (CD45RO+) T cells sorted from blood. The receptors here all came from a woman aged 18-29 years in good health. The CDR3 runs from the conserved cysteine through the conserved F or W. The D gene is left open where the match is weak. Size is omitted from some rows. Given values are once, few, many or a class for expanded clones.

V gene: TRBV30; D gene: .; clone size: few; J gene: TRBJ2-4; CDR3 protein: CAWSVREVNIQYF; CDR3 DNA: TGTGCCTGGAGTGTAAGGGAGGTTAACATTCAGTACTTC
V gene: TRBV21-1; D gene: .; clone size: .; J gene: TRBJ1-1; CDR3 protein: CASSKRARELNTEAFF; CDR3 DNA: TGTGCCAGCAGCAAAAGGGCCAGGGAACTGAACACTGAAGCTTTCTTT
V gene: TRBV3-1; D gene: .; clone size: .; J gene: TRBJ2-1; CDR3 protein: CASSQAITEQFF; CDR3 DNA: TGTGCCAGCAGCCAAGCGATAACCGAGCAGTTCTTC
V gene: TRBV7-8; D gene: .; clone size: few; J gene: TRBJ2-1; CDR3 protein: CASNQRGASYNEQFF; CDR3 DNA: TGTGCCAGCAACCAACGCGGGGCATCCTACAATGAGCAGTTCTTC
V gene: TRBV6-4; D gene: .; clone size: many; J gene: TRBJ2-6; CDR3 protein: CASSPDTSSSGANVLTF; CDR3 DNA: TGTGCCAGCTCCCCAGACACATCAAGCTCTGGGGCCAACGTCCTGACTTTC
V gene: TRBV20-1; D gene: .; clone size: many; J gene: TRBJ1-5; CDR3 protein: CSAPGVGNQPQHF; CDR3 DNA: TGCAGTGCCCCGGGGGTCGGCAATCAGCCCCAGCATTTT
V gene: TRBV4-3; D gene: TRBD2; clone size: .; J gene: TRBJ2-7; CDR3 protein: CASSQELAGGRYEQYF; CDR3 DNA: TGCGCCAGCAGCCAAGAACTAGCGGGAGGACGCTACGAGCAGTACTTC
V gene: TRBV27; D gene: .; clone size: many; J gene: TRBJ2-7; CDR3 protein: CASSSRGYEQYF; CDR3 DNA: TGTGCCAGCAGCTCACGGGGGTACGAGCAGTACTTC
V gene: TRBV10-3; D gene: .; clone size: few; J gene: TRBJ1-1; CDR3 protein: CAISESHGTEAFF; CDR3 DNA: TGTGCCATCAGTGAGTCCCATGGAACTGAAGCTTTCTTT
V gene: TRBV20-1; D gene: .; clone size: few; J gene: TRBJ2-1; CDR3 protein: CSASPQGVNEQFF; CDR3 DNA: TGCAGTGCTAGCCCCCAAGGGGTGAATGAGCAGTTCTTC
V gene: TRBV10-3; D gene: TRBD1; clone size: .; J gene: TRBJ1-2; CDR3 protein: CAISERTGVYGYTF; CDR3 DNA: TGTGCCATCAGTGAGCGGACAGGGGTCTATGGCTACACCTTC
V gene: TRBV15; D gene: .; clone size: many; J gene: TRBJ2-1; CDR3 protein: CATSRDFSSPKGEDF; CDR3 DNA: TGTGCCACCAGCAGAGATTTTTCGAGCCCCAAGGGCGAGGACTTC
V gene: TRBV20-1; D gene: .; clone size: few; J gene: TRBJ1-1; CDR3 protein: CSARGPPAQTEAFF; CDR3 DNA: TGCAGTGCTAGAGGCCCTCCCGCGCAAACTGAAGCTTTCTTT
V gene: TRBV7-8; D gene: TRBD1; clone size: .; J gene: TRBJ1-3; CDR3 protein: CASSRYDRDSGNTIYF; CDR3 DNA: TGTGCCAGCAGCCGATACGACAGGGACTCTGGAAACACCATATATTTT
V gene: TRBV12-3/TRBV12-4; D gene: TRBD2; clone size: many; J gene: TRBJ2-2; CDR3 protein: CASSFAGGLTGELFF; CDR3 DNA: TGTGCCAGCAGTTTTGCGGGGGGACTCACCGGGGAGCTGTTTTTT
V gene: TRBV20-1; D gene: .; clone size: few; J gene: TRBJ2-3; CDR3 protein: CSARMTDTQYF; CDR3 DNA: TGCAGTGCACGGATGACAGATACGCAGTATTTT
V gene: TRBV4-3; D gene: TRBD2; clone size: few; J gene: TRBJ2-3; CDR3 protein: CASSQDSGRGDTQYF; CDR3 DNA: TGCGCCAGCAGCCAAGATAGCGGGAGAGGGGATACGCAGTATTTT
V gene: TRBV6-1; D gene: .; clone size: many; J gene: TRBJ1-1; CDR3 protein: CASRARQTGNTEAFF; CDR3 DNA: TGTGCCAGCAGGGCCCGACAAACAGGGAACACTGAAGCTTTCTTT
V gene: TRBV13; D gene: TRBD2; clone size: few; J gene: TRBJ2-1; CDR3 protein: CASSFLKPSPYSGGSYNEQFF; CDR3 DNA: TGTGCCAGCAGCTTCCTAAAACCATCTCCTTATAGCGGGGGTTCCTACAATGAGCAGTTCTTC
V gene: TRBV7-2; D gene: .; clone size: .; J gene: TRBJ2-3; CDR3 protein: CASSSGLGRGAGETQYF; CDR3 DNA: TGTGCCAGCAGCAGCGGATTGGGACGGGGGGCAGGAGAGACGCAGTATTTT
V gene: TRBV7-7; D gene: .; clone size: few; J gene: TRBJ2-2; CDR3 protein: CASSLDITGELFF; CDR3 DNA: TGTGCTAGCAGCTTAGATATCACCGGGGAGCTGTTTTTT
V gene: TRBV12-3/TRBV12-4; D gene: .; clone size: many; J gene: TRBJ1-3; CDR3 protein: CASSPGQGNTIYF; CDR3 DNA: TGTGCCAGCAGCCCCGGACAGGGAAACACCATATATTTT
V gene: TRBV5-6; D gene: .; clone size: few; J gene: TRBJ2-2; CDR3 protein: CASSLGRGLSHTGELFF; CDR3 DNA: TGTGCCAGCAGCTTGGGGCGGGGTTTGAGTCACACCGGGGAGCTGTTTTTT
V gene: TRBV6-2/TRBV6-3; D gene: .; clone size: .; J gene: TRBJ2-1; CDR3 protein: CASTRSLVPEQFF; CDR3 DNA: TGTGCCAGCACCAGGTCCTTAGTACCGGAGCAGTTCTTC
V gene: TRBV12-3/TRBV12-4; D gene: .; clone size: many; J gene: TRBJ2-1; CDR3 protein: CASGLERVYNEQFF; CDR3 DNA: TGTGCCAGCGGCTTGGAGCGCGTATACAATGAGCAGTTCTTC